This T cell receptor (beta chain) stems from a study of OX40 agonist ivuxolimab in advanced cancers. Germline CDR1 ENHRY, CDR2 SYGVKD. V was shortened by 6 bases and J by 3 bases, with 6 bases between the two germline ends. The CDR3 length is 12 residues. TCRdb keeps only in-frame clones here, not all; method: immunoSEQ multiplex PCR. Among some 29,000 clones listed, nearly 95% were seen once. V and J are TRBV10-3 and TRBJ2-1, with a tentative D call TRBD2 (5 bases). This receptor was taken from an adult with an advanced solid tumor such as melanoma, head and neck, liver or kidney cancer. The sequencing used CD4+ or CD8+ T cells sorted from blood, collected in a trial of the OX40 agonist ivuxolimab. CDR3 region: CAIRRDYNEQFF. The CDR3 DNA reads TGTGCCATCAGGAGGGACTACAATGAGCAGTTCTTC.